This TCR beta chain was captured in a study of OX40 agonist ivuxolimab in advanced cancers. Study-wide background: All patients had ivuxolimab intravenously every 2 weeks at 0.01 to 10 mg/kg.

Comments on this clone: Its antigen is currently unknown.

Germline loops: CDR1 LNHDA, CDR2 SQIVND (reference sequence). Trimming stripped 9 bases from V and 3 bases from J, with 14 bases between. The CDR3 extends over 14 amino acids. Clones were read by immunoSEQ multiplex PCR, and TCRdb kept only the in-frame ones, dropping some. The sample lists 55,000 to 65,000 clones, approximately 90% occurring once. Study-wide points: In a subset of nonresponders, normalized T-cell clonal expansion was also low. Clonal expansion from baseline to week 6 occurred in both CD4+ and CD8+ T cells.

The sequencing here drew on CD4+ or CD8+ T cells sorted from blood, taken in a trial of the OX40 agonist ivuxolimab. This chain joins TRBV19 and TRBJ1-4; D gene ambiguous. This receptor was taken from an adult with an advanced solid tumor such as melanoma, head and neck, liver or kidney cancer. The DNA of the CDR3 is TGTGCCAGCAGTCCCCAGGTAGCTAATGAAAAACTGTTTTTT. This translates into CASSPQVANEKLFF.